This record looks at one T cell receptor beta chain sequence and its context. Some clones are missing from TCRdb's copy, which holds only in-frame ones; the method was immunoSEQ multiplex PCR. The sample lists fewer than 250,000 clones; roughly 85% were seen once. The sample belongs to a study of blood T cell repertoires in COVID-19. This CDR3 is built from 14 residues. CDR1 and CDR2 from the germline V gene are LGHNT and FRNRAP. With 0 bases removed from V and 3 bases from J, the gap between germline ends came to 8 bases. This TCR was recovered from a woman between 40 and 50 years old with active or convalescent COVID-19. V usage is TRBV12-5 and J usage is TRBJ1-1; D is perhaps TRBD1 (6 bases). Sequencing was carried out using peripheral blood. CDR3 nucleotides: TGTGCTAGTGGTTTGGTAGGGGGTGACACTGAAGCTTTCTTT. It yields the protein CASGLVGGDTEAFF.